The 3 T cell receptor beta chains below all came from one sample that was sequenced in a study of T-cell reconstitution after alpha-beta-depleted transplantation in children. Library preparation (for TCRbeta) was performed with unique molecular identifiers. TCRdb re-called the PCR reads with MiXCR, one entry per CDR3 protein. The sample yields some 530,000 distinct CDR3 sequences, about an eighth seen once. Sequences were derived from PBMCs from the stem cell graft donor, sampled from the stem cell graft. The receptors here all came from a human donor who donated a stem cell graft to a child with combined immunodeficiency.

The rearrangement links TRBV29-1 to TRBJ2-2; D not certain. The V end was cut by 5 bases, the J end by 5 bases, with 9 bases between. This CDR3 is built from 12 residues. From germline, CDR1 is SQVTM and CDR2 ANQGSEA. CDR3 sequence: CSVSGPTGELFF. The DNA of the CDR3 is TGCAGCGTTTCGGGCCCGACCGGGGAGCTGTTTTTT.

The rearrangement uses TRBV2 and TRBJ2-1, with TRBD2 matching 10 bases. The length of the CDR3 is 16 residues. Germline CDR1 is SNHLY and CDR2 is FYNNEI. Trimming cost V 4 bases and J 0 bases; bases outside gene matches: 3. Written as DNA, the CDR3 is TGTGCCAGCAGTGGCGGACTAGCGGCCTCCTACAATGAGCAGTTCTTC. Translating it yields CASSGGLAASYNEQFF.

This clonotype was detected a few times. CDR3 residues: CASSYRQGGTDTQYF. The CDR3 nucleotides are TGTGCCAGCAGCTACAGACAGGGGGGCACAGATACGCAGTATTTT. The chain couples TRBV7-2 to TRBJ2-3; 9 positions match TRBD1. The CDR3 is made up of 15 amino acids. Trimming at V came to 4 bases and at J to 1 base, leaving 3 bases not matched to a gene. The germline gives CDR1 SGHTA, CDR2 FQGNSA. The variable domain in full, completed from reference TRBV7-2 and TRBJ2-3, reads GAGVSQSPSNKVTEKGKDVELRCDPISGHTALYWYRQSLGQGLEFLIYFQGNSAPDKSGLPSDRFSAERTGGSVSTLTIQRTQQEDSAVYLCASSYRQGGTDTQYFGPGTRLTVL.